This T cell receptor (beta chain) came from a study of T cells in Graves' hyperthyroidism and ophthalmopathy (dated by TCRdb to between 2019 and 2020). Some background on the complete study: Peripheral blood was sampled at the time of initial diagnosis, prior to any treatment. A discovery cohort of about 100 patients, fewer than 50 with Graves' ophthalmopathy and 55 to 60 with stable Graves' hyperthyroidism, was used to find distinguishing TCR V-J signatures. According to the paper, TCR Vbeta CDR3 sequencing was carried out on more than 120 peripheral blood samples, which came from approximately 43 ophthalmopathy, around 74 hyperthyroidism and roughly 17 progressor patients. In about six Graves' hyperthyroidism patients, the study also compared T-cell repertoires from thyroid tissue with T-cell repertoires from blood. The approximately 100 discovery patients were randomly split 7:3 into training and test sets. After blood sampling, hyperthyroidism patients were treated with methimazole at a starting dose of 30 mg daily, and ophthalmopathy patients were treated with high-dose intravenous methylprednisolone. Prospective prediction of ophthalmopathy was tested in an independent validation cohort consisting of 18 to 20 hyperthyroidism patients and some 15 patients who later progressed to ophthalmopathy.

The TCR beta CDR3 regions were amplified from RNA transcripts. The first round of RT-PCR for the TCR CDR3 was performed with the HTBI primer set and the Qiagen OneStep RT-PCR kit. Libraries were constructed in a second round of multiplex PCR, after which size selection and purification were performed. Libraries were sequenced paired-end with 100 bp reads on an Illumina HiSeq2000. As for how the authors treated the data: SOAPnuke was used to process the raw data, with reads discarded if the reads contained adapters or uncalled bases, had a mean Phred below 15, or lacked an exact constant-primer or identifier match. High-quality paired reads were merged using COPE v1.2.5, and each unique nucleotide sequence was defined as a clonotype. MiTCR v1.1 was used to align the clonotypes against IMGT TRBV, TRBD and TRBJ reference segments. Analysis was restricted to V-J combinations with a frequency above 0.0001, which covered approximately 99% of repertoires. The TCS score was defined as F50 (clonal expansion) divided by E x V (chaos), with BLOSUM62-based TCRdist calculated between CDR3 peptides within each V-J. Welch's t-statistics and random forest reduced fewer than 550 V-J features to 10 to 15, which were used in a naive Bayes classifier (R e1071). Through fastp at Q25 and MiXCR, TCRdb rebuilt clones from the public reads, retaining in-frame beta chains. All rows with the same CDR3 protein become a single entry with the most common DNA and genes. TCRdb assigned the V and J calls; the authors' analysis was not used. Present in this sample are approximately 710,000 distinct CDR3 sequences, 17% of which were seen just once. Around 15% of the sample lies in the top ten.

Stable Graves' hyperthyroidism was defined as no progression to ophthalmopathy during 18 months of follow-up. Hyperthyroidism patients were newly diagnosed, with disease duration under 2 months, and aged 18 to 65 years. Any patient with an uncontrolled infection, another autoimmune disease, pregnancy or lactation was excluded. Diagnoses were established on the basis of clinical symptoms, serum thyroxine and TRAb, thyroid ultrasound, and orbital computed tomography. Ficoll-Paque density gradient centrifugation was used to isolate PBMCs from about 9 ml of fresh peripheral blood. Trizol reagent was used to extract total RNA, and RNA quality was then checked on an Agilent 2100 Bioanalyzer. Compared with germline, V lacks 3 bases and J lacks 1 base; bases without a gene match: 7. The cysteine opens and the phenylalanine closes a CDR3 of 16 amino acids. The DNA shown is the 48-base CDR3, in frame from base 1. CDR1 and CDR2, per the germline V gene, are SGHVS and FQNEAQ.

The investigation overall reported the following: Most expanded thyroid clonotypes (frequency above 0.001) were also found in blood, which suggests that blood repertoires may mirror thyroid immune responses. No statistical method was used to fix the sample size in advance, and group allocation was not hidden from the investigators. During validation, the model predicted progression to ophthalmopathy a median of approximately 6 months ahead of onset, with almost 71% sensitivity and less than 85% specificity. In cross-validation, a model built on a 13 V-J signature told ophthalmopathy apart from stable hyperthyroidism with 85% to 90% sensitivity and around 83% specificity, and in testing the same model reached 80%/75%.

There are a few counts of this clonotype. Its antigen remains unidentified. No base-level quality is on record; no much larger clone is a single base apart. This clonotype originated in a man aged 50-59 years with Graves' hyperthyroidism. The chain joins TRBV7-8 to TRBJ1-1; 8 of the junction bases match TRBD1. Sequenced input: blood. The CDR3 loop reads CASSLWQGAGNTEAFF. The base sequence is TGTGCCAGCAGCTTGTGGCAGGGGGCGGGGAACACTGAAGCTTTCTTT.